Sequencing of this T cell receptor beta chain was carried out in a study of CD8 T cells in ankylosing spondylitis. Study-wide results and limits: Relatively scarce in peripheral blood, disease-linked clones were CD8+. A TCR beta motif of 8 or 9 highly homologous variants appeared characteristic of ankylosing spondylitis blood.

Details on this clonotype: Its target is unknown. Germline and junction disagree at one end, which may indicate a read error.

This CDR3 comprises 17 residues. Germline lookup yields CDR1 KGHSH and CDR2 LQKENI. Quantitative 5'-RACE with molecular barcodes generated TCR beta libraries. MiXCR, run by TCRdb on the 5' RACE reads, gives a single entry per CDR3 protein. The sample holds about 210,000 distinct CDR3 sequences, just under 7.5% seen once. The rearrangement links TRBV18 to TRBJ2-6; D may be TRBD1 (6 bases). The sequence derives from a male donor with ankylosing spondylitis. The sample consisted of blood, either unsorted or a sorted T cell fraction (not recorded which). This CDR3 reads CASSPTRGVPGPNVLTF. The CDR3 nucleotides are TGTGCCAGCTCACCGACCAGGGGAGTCCCTGGGCCCAACGTCCTGACTTTC.